This is a list of T cell receptor beta chains from one sample in a study of post-analysis software for immune sequencing data. TCRdb analysed the PCR reads with MiXCR anew, one entry per CDR3 protein. The sample carries roughly 580,000 distinct CDR3 sequences, roughly 46% recorded once. The sample consisted of blood. The receptors derive from a girl between 10 and 17 years old with multiple sclerosis. Both conserved end residues are part of each CDR3. The D gene is left open where the match is weak. Clone size is stated in some rows and not others, as once, few, many or a class when expanded.

clone_size	v_call	j_call	d_call	cdr3_nt	cdr3_aa
-	TRBV29-1	TRBJ2-7	TRBD1	TGCAGCGTTGAAGAACGGGGACAGGTCGGCTACGAGCAGTACTTC	CSVEERGQVGYEQYF
-	TRBV24-1	TRBJ2-7	TRBD1	TGTGCCACCAGTGATACCTCAAACCGGGACAGGTTCCACGAGCAGTACTTC	CATSDTSNRDRFHEQYF
-	TRBV12-3/TRBV12-4	TRBJ1-2	-	TGTGCCAGCAGTTTAGCGATGGGGGGTTACGGCCACACCTTC	CASSLAMGGYGHTF
-	TRBV14	TRBJ2-5	-	TGTGCCAGCAGCCGGAGTCGAGAGACCCAGTACTTC	CASSRSRETQYF
-	TRBV12-3/TRBV12-4	TRBJ2-1	TRBD1	TGTGCCAGCAGTTTCCCGGGACAGGGAATGAATGAGCAGTTCTTC	CASSFPGQGMNEQFF
-	TRBV12-3/TRBV12-4	TRBJ2-7	TRBD2	TGTGCCAGCAGTTTAGGGGGGACTAGCGACCTCGAGCAGTACTTC	CASSLGGTSDLEQYF
few	TRBV4-2	TRBJ2-7	TRBD2	TGTGCCAGCAGCCAAGATTTAGACCTAGCGGGCCGAGGGGGCGAGCAGTACTTC	CASSQDLDLAGRGGEQYF
-	TRBV5-1	TRBJ1-1	TRBD1	TGCGCCAGCAGCTCCGGACAGGGCGGCACTGAAGCTTGCTTT	CASSSGQGGTEACF
few	TRBV6-1	TRBJ2-7	TRBD2	TGTGCCAGCCCGCTACGTGGCACGGCGGGAGGGCGGTTCGAGCAGTACTTC	CASPLRGTAGGRFEQYF
few	TRBV5-1	TRBJ1-4	TRBD1	TGCGCCAGCAGCCGGGACAGGGGTGAAAAACTGTTTTTT	CASSRDRGEKLFF
few	TRBV7-8	TRBJ1-1	TRBD1	TGTGCCAGCAGCCCAGTCCGACAGGGAAACACTGAAGCTTTCTTT	CASSPVRQGNTEAFF
few	TRBV12-3/TRBV12-4	TRBJ2-1	TRBD2	TGTGCCAGCAGTCCCCGGACTAGCGGGAGGATGAATGAGCAGTTCTTC	CASSPRTSGRMNEQFF
-	TRBV4-1	TRBJ1-2	-	TGCGCCAGCAGCCAGGGCGGGGGGCCTTCCTATGGCTACACCTTC	CASSQGGGPSYGYTF
-	TRBV12-3/TRBV12-4	TRBJ2-7	TRBD2	TGTGCCAGCAGTTTAGCGGGCGGGAGCTCTGGATACGAGCAGTACTTC	CASSLAGGSSGYEQYF
many	TRBV5-1	TRBJ2-1	TRBD1	TGTGCCAGCAGTCCCGGACAGGGGGCGTACAATGAGCAGTTCTTC	CASSPGQGAYNEQFF
many	TRBV7-9	TRBJ1-2	-	TGTGCCAGCAGCCCCCGGACCTCTTTCGACTATGGCTACACCTTC	CASSPRTSFDYGYTF
-	TRBV5-6	TRBJ2-7	-	TGTGCCAGCAGCCGCTCGCCTACAGGAGATCCCTACGAGCAGTACTTC	CASSRSPTGDPYEQYF
few	TRBV20-1	TRBJ2-3	TRBD1	TGCAGTGCTTGGACAGGGAGGAGCACAGATACGCAGTATTTT	CSAWTGRSTDTQYF
many	TRBV5-1	TRBJ2-3	-	TGTGCCAGCAGTGGCGGGAGCACAGATACGCAGTATTTT	CASSGGSTDTQYF
few	TRBV6-6	TRBJ2-1	TRBD1	TGTGCCAGCAGTTACGGACAGGGTATCGATGAGCAGTTCTTC	CASSYGQGIDEQFF
few	TRBV20-1	TRBJ2-7	TRBD2	TGCAGTGCTAGAGACGACGGACTAGCGGGGACCACCTACGAGCAGTACTTC	CSARDDGLAGTTYEQYF
few	TRBV21-1	TRBJ2-4	-	TGTGCCAGCAGCAAAGTTCGCCCCAACACCGGGACTAGCGGAAATCGGGACATTCAGTACTTC	CASSKVRPNTGTSGNRDIQYF
-	TRBV3-1	TRBJ2-5	-	TGTGCCAGCAGCTACGGGGTCAAAGAGACCCAGTACTTC	CASSYGVKETQYF
-	TRBV5-1	TRBJ2-7	-	TGCGCCAGCAGGAGGGTGACAGATTCCTCCTACGAGCAGTACTTC	CASRRVTDSSYEQYF
-	TRBV7-8	TRBJ2-1	TRBD1	TGTGCCAGCAGCTTAAGGCGACAGGGGGCGCTTAATGAGCAGTTCTTC	CASSLRRQGALNEQFF
-	TRBV28	TRBJ1-2	TRBD1	TGTGCCAGCAGTTTGGGGACAGGGTTCGACAGTGACTATGGCTACACCTTC	CASSLGTGFDSDYGYTF
-	TRBV5-1	TRBJ1-4	TRBD1	TGCGCCAGCAGCGGCGGAGGGGGCACTAATGAAAAACTGTTTTTT	CASSGGGGTNEKLFF
-	TRBV12-3/TRBV12-4	TRBJ2-1	-	TGTGCCAGCAGTTTAATATGCAATGAGCAGTTCTTC	CASSLICNEQFF
-	TRBV12-5	TRBJ2-7	-	TGTGCTAGGGGTTTGGTCAAGGGTGAGCAGTACTTC	CARGLVKGEQYF
-	TRBV20-1	TRBJ2-1	-	TGCAGTGCTGCCACTAGGGATGAGCAGTTCTTC	CSAATRDEQFF
once	TRBV7-8	TRBJ2-2	-	TGTGCCAGCAGCTTAGGACCAGGGAGCGCGAACACCGGGGAGCTGTTTTTT	CASSLGPGSANTGELFF
many	TRBV12-3/TRBV12-4	TRBJ2-7	TRBD1	TGTGCCAGCAGTTTAGGGACAGGGGACGAGCAGTACTTC	CASSLGTGDEQYF
-	TRBV6-2/TRBV6-3	TRBJ2-1	TRBD2	TGTGCCAGCAGTCCAACAACTAGCGGGACTGATGAGCAGTTCTTC	CASSPTTSGTDEQFF
-	TRBV12-3/TRBV12-4	TRBJ2-1	TRBD2	TGTGCCAGCAGTTCCCCGACTAGCGGGAGCAGGAATGAGCAGTTCTTC	CASSSPTSGSRNEQFF
-	TRBV12-3/TRBV12-4	TRBJ2-1	-	TGTGCCAGCAGAACCCCCACTTCCGCGGGGCAGTTCTTC	CASRTPTSAGQFF
few	TRBV29-1	TRBJ2-7	-	TGCAGCGTTGCAGGCAGCTCCTACGAGCAGTACTTC	CSVAGSSYEQYF
-	TRBV4-2	TRBJ2-7	TRBD1	TGTGCCAGCAGCGCGCGGGACAGGGGCTACGAGCAGTACTTC	CASSARDRGYEQYF
few	TRBV12-3/TRBV12-4	TRBJ1-1	-	TGTGCCAGCAGCTTAGACGGAGGAGCAGAAGCTTTCTTT	CASSLDGGAEAFF
few	TRBV5-1	TRBJ2-7	TRBD1	TGCGCCAGCAGCTCTGGACAGGGACACTACGAGCAGTACTTC	CASSSGQGHYEQYF
-	TRBV3-1	TRBJ1-5	-	TGTGCCAGCAGCCAAGAGAGGCCAGGGGCGCCCCAGCCCCAGCATTTT	CASSQERPGAPQPQHF
-	TRBV7-2	TRBJ2-1	TRBD2	TGTGCCAGCAGCTTAGCGCTAGCGGGAGTAAATGAGCAGTTCTTC	CASSLALAGVNEQFF
few	TRBV20-1	TRBJ2-3	TRBD1	TGCAGTGCTGAATCGGGACAGGGATTTTCAGATACGCAGTATTTT	CSAESGQGFSDTQYF
few	TRBV5-6	TRBJ2-3	-	TGTGCCAGCAGCCTATGGCGTTTGGGGGATACGCAGTATTTT	CASSLWRLGDTQYF
-	TRBV28	TRBJ2-7	TRBD1	TGTGCCAGCAGTCCGCACAGGGGCTCCTACGAGCAGTACTTC	CASSPHRGSYEQYF
-	TRBV6-6	TRBJ1-2	-	TGTGCCAGCGGAGACGGCTACACCTTC	CASGDGYTF
-	TRBV6-6	TRBJ2-1	TRBD2	TGTGCCAGCACGGAGAGCGGGGCGAGCTCCTACAATGAGCAGTTCTTC	CASTESGASSYNEQFF
-	TRBV20-1	TRBJ2-3	TRBD2	TGCAGTGCTAGCGGGAGGGTAACGAGCACAGATACGCAGTATTTT	CSASGRVTSTDTQYF
-	TRBV5-1	TRBJ2-3	-	TGCGCCAGCAGCTGCCGGGATTCCACAGATACGCAGTATTTT	CASSCRDSTDTQYF